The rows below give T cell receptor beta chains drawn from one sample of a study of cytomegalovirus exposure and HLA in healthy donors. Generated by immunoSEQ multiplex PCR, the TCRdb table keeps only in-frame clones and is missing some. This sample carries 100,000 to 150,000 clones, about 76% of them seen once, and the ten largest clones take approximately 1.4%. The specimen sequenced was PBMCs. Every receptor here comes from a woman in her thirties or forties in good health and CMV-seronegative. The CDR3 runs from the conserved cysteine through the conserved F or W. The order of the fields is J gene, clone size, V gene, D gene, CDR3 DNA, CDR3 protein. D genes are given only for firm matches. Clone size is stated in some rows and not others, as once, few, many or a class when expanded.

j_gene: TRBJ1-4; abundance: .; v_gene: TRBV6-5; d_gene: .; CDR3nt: TGTGCCAGCAGTTACTCGGGGACACTTAATGAAAAACTGTTTTTT; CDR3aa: CASSYSGTLNEKLFF
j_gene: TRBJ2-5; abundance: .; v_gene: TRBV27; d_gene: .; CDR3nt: TGTGCCAGCAGACCAACCAACTCCCGGGAGACCCAGTACTTC; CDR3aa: CASRPTNSRETQYF
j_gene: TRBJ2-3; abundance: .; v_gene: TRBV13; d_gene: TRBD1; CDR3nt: TGTGCCAGCAGCCAACGGGACAGGGGATGGACAGATACGCAGTATTTT; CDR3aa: CASSQRDRGWTDTQYF
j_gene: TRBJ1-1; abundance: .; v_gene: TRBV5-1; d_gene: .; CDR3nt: TGCGCCAGCAGCTTGGCGGTGGGGGGTATCGAAGCTTTCTTT; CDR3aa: CASSLAVGGIEAFF
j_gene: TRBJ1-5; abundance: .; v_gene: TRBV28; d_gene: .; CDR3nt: TGTGCCAGCAGTTCGTCTACAAGAGGACAGCTTCACCAGCCCCAGCATTTT; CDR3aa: CASSSSTRGQLHQPQHF
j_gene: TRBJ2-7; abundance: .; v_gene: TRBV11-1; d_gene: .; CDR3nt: TGTGCCAGCAGCTTGGACCGGACGGCCCCCCGGGGAACCTACGAGCAGTACTTC; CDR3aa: CASSLDRTAPRGTYEQYF
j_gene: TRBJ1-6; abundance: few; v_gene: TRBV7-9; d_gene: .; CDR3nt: TGTGCCAGCAGCGATACTTCGGGGGGTAAGACACCCCTCCACTTT; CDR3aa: CASSDTSGGKTPLHF
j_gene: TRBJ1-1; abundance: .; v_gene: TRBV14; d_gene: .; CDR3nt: TGTGCCAGCAGCCAAGTTTCCGGGGTCGCTACTGAAGCTTTCTTT; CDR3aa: CASSQVSGVATEAFF
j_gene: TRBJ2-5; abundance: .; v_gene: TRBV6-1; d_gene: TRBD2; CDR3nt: TGTGCCAGCAGTGCCGGACTAGCGGGGGCCCAAGAGACCCAGTACTTC; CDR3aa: CASSAGLAGAQETQYF
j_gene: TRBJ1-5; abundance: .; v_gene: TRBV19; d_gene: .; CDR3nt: TGTGCCAGTAGTATACTCTCCGGCAATCAGCCCCAGCATTTT; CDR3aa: CASSILSGNQPQHF
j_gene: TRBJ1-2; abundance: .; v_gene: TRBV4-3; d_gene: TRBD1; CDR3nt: TGCGCCAGCAGCCAAGACGAACGCCTGGCCAGGGGGGAAGCTAACTATGGCTACACCTTC; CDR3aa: CASSQDERLARGEANYGYTF
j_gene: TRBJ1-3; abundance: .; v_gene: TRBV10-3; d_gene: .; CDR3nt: TGTGCCATCAGTGAGCCCGAGGCCGGAAACACCATATATTTT; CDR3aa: CAISEPEAGNTIYF
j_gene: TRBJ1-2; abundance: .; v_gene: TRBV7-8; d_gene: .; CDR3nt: TGTGCCAGCAGCTTGTACACCAATAACTATGGCTACACCTTC; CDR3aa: CASSLYTNNYGYTF
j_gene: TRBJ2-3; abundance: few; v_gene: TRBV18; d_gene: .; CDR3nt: TGTGCCAGCTCACGAGGACAAACAAGAAGCACAGATACGCAGTATTTT; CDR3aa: CASSRGQTRSTDTQYF
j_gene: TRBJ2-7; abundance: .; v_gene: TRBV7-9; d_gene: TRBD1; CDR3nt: TGTGCCAGCAGCTCCCAAGGGACAGGGTTTGGGACTTACTTC; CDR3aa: CASSSQGTGFGTYF
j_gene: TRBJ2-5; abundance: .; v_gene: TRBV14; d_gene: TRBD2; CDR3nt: TGTGCCAGCAGCCAGGATCGCGGCGCGGGGGTCCAAGAGACCCAGTACTTC; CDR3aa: CASSQDRGAGVQETQYF
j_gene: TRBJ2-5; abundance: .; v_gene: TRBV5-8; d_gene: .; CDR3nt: TGTGCCAGCAGCACACACAGGGTTCGAGAGACCCAGTACTTC; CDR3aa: CASSTHRVRETQYF
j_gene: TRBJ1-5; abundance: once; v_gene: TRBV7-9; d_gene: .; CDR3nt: TGTGCCAGCAGCTTTGGGGGCGCCCAGCCCCAGCATTTT; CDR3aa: CASSFGGAQPQHF
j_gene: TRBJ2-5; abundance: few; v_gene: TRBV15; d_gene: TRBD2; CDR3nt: TGTGCCACCAGCGGGGGGGGGCTAGCGGGGACCCAAGAGACCCAGTACTTC; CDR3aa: CATSGGGLAGTQETQYF
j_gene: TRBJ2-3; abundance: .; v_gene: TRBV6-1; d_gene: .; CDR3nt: TGTGCCAGCAGTGAAGTAGCAGATACGCAGTATTTT; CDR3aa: CASSEVADTQYF
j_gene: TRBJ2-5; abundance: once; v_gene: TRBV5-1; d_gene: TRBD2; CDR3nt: TGCGCCAGCAGCCCGACTAGCGGGGGGCTGGAGACCCAGTACTTC; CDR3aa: CASSPTSGGLETQYF
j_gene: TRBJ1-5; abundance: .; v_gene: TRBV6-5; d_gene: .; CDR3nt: TGTGCCGGCAGTTACGGGCTCTTTACTCAGCCCCAGCATTTT; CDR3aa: CAGSYGLFTQPQHF
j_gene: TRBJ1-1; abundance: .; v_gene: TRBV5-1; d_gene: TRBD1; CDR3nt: TGCGCCAGCTGTTTTGGACAGGCGAACACTGAAGCTTTCTTT; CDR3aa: CASCFGQANTEAFF
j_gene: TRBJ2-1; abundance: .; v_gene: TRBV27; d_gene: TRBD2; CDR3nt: TGTGCCAGCAGTTTCCTAGCGGGAAATGAGCAGTTCTTC; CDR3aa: CASSFLAGNEQFF
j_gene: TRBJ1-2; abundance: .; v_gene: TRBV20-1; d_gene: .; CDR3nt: TGCAGTGCTAGAGAGGAGGGCGGCTACACCTTC; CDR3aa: CSAREEGGYTF
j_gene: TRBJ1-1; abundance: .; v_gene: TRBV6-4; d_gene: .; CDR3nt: TGTGCCAGCAGCTCCGGACAGAACACTGAAGCTTTCTTT; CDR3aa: CASSSGQNTEAFF
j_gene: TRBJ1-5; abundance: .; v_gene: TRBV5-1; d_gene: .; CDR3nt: TGCGCCAGCAGCTTGAGCGGCCAGATGAGTCAGCCCCAGCATTTT; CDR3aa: CASSLSGQMSQPQHF
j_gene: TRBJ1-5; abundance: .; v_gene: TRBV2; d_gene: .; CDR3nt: TGTGCCAGCAGTGACTACAGATCTAGCAATCAGCCCCAGCATTTT; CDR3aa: CASSDYRSSNQPQHF
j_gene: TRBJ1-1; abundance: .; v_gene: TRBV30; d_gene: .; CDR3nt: TGTGCCTGGAGTGTCCCGGGGGGAGGGAACACTGAAGCTTTCTTT; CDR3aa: CAWSVPGGGNTEAFF
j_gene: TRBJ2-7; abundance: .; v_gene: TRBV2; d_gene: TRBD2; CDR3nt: TGTGCCAGCAGTCCATCAGGGACTACGGGCGAGCAGTACTTC; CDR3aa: CASSPSGTTGEQYF
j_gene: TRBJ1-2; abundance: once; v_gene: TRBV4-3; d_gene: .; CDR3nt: TGCGCCAGCAGCCCGAATCCCGGGGGGGTCGACTATGGCTACACCTTC; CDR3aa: CASSPNPGGVDYGYTF
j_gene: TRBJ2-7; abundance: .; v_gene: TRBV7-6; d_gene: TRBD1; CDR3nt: TGTGCCAGCAGCTTCGGACAGGATTGGGACGAGCAGTACTTC; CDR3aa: CASSFGQDWDEQYF
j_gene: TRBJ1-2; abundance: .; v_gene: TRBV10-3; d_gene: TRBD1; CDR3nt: TGTGCCATCAGTGAGGGACAGGGGTCAAACTATGGCTACACCTTC; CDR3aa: CAISEGQGSNYGYTF
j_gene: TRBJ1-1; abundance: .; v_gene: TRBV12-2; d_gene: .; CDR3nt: TGTGCAAGTCGCTACACCATTCCCGGGGGGGACACTGAAGCTTTCTTT; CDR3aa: CASRYTIPGGDTEAFF
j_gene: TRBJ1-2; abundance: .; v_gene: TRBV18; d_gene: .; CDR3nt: TGTGCCAGCTCACCGGAGAGCAACTATGGCTACACCTTC; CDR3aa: CASSPESNYGYTF
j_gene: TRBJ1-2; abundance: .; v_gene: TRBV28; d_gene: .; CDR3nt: TGTGCCAGCAGTTCCCCCCCTTCCCCGCGCTATGGCTACACCTTC; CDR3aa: CASSSPPSPRYGYTF
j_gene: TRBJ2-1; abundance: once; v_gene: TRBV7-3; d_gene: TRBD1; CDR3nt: TGTGCCAGCAGCCAAGGACAGGGTGGGTCATTCGGTGAGCAGTTCTTC; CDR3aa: CASSQGQGGSFGEQFF
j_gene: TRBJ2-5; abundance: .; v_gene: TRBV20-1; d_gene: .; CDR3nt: TGCAGTGCCCACAAGGGGGAGACCCAGTACTTC; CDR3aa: CSAHKGETQYF
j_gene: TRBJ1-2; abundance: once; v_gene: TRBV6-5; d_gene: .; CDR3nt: TGTGCCAGTGCGGGGGAATCGGATGGCTACACCTTC; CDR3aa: CASAGESDGYTF
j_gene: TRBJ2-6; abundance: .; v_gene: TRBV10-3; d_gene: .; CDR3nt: TGTGCCATCAGTGAGACAGGCTCTGGGGCCAACGTCCTGACTTTC; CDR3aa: CAISETGSGANVLTF
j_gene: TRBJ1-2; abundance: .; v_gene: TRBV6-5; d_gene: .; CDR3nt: TGTGCCAGCAGTTACACCGGGAATGGCTACACCTTC; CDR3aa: CASSYTGNGYTF
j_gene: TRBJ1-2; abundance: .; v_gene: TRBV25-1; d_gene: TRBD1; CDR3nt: TGTGCCAGCAGTGAATCCCCCCCGGACAGGGGGCTGCACGGCTACACCTTC; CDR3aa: CASSESPPDRGLHGYTF
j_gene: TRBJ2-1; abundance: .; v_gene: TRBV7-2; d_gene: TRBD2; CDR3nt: TGTGCCAGCAGCGGGCGGGGGGGGTACAATGAGCAGTTCTTC; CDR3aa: CASSGRGGYNEQFF
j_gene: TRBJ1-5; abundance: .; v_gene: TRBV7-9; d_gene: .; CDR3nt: TGTTCCAGCAGCTTTTCGGATCAGCCCCAGCATTTT; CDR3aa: CSSSFSDQPQHF
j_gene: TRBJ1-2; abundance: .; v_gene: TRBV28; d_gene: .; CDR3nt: TGTGCCACACACATCCCGGAGACTAACTATGGCTACACCTTC; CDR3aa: CATHIPETNYGYTF
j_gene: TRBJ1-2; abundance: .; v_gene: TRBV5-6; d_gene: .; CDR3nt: TGTGCCAGCAGCGGAACAACAGGGCTTGGCTATGGCTACACCTTC; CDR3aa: CASSGTTGLGYGYTF
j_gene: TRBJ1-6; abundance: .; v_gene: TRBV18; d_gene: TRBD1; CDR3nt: TGTGCCAGCTCGTCCGGGACAGGGGAAAATTCACCCCTCCACTTT; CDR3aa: CASSSGTGENSPLHF
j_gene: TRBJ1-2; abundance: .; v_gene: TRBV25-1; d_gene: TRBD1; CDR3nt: TGTGCCAGCAGTGAACAGGGGGCGTCTAACGGCTACACCTTC; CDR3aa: CASSEQGASNGYTF
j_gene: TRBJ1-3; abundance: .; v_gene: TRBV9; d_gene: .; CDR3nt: TGTGCCAGCAGCGTAGGAGGGAAGCTTGCTGGAAACACCATATATTTT; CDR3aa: CASSVGGKLAGNTIYF
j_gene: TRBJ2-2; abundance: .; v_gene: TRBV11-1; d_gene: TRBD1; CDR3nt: TGTGCCAGCAGCCTCCAGACAGGGACCGGGGAGCTGTTTTTT; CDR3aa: CASSLQTGTGELFF
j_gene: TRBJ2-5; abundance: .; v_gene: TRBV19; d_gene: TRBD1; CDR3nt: TGTGCCAGTGGGGGGGACAGGGGCCACCAAGAGACCCAGTACTTC; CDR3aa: CASGGDRGHQETQYF